The next 9 T cell receptor beta chains were all read from a single sample in a study of PD-1 blockade in mismatch repair-deficient tumors (TCRdb year 2017). The library was built by means of the immunoSEQ multiplex PCR assay. TCRdb took this table from immuneACCESS and kept in-frame rearrangements with V and J called. Such tables lack part of the clones; where checked against another copy, unresolved V genes explain under half of the gap, and the rest is unexplained. The sample table records about 120,000 clones; more than 85% of these occur just once. Roughly 13% of the sample comes from the top ten. This specimen was peripheral blood, taken 44 weeks after starting pembrolizumab. Source of these receptors: an adult with mismatch repair-deficient cancer.

J is TRBJ2-7 and V is TRBV5-6; D call uncertain. V was pared by 4 bases and J by 4 bases, with 6 bases between. The length of the CDR3 is 11 residues. Per the germline V gene, CDR1 is SGHDT and CDR2 is YYEEEE. CDR3 region: CASSNQYEQYF. The CDR3 nucleotides read TGTGCCAGCAGCAACCAGTACGAGCAGTACTTC.

This clone was observed a few times. The V gene is TRBV4-1, the J gene TRBJ2-1; D uncertain. Trimming pared 0 bases from V and 6 bases from J, leaving 3 bases between. The germline CDR1 and CDR2 sequences are MGHRA and YSYEKL. CDR3 length: 12 residues. The chain's CDR3 is CASSQDLNEQFF. CDR3 nucleotide sequence: TGCGCCAGCAGCCAAGATCTCAATGAGCAGTTCTTC.

V gene TRBV6-5 combines with J gene TRBJ2-7; 13 bases are shared with TRBD2. The CDR3 is 14 amino acids. Per the germline V gene, CDR1 is MNHEY and CDR2 is SVGAGI. V trimming: 4 bases; J trimming: 5 bases; junction bases outside the gene matches: 2. The CDR3 nucleotides are TGTGCCAGCAGTTCCGGGACTAGCGGGAACGAGCAGTACTTC. Translation gives CASSSGTSGNEQYF.

This chain uses TRBV11-3 with TRBJ2-1, with D unresolved. The germline CDR1 and CDR2 sequences are SGHNT and YENEEA. With 6 bases removed from V and 5 bases from J, the gap between germline ends came to 11 bases. The CDR3 covers 13 residues. DNA for the CDR3: TGTGCCAGCAGAGGAAGGGTAGACAATGAGCAGTTCTTC. It translates to CASRGRVDNEQFF.

The rearrangement uses TRBV6-5 and TRBJ2-7, with 8 positions matching TRBD1. Germline V gives CDR1 MNHEY, CDR2 SVGAGI. V was clipped by 8 bases and J by 2 bases; unmatched bases: 8. The CDR3 extends over 14 amino acids. This CDR3 reads CASGPGGQTYEQYF. In DNA, the CDR3 is TGTGCCAGCGGACCAGGGGGCCAGACCTACGAGCAGTACTTC.

This chain connects TRBV11-2 to TRBJ2-1; D not resolved. V gave up 1 base and J gave up 7 bases, with 14 bases separating them. The CDR3 contains 15 residues. Germline CDR1 and CDR2: SGHAT and FQNNGV. In DNA, the CDR3 is TGTGCCAGCAGCTTAGTATCCGACTCGTGGAATGAGCAGTTCTTC. Translation gives CASSLVSDSWNEQFF.

V is TRBV15 and J is TRBJ2-3, with D possibly TRBD1 on 5 matching bases. The CDR3 spans 15 residues. CDR1 and CDR2 (germline): LNHNV, YYDKDF (reference sequence). Trimming left V 1 base short and J 1 base short, with 9 bases between. The CDR3 DNA reads as TGTGCCACCAGCAGAGCATCCAGGGGCACAGATACGCAGTATTTT. It yields the protein CATSRASRGTDTQYF.

The CDR3 nucleotides are TGTGCCAGCAGCCTCCGGCATACGCACGAGCAGTACTTC. This sequence encodes CASSLRHTHEQYF. The chain recombines TRBV7-2 with TRBJ2-7; D is uncertain. Germline values: CDR1 SGHTA, CDR2 FQGNSA. Trimming removed 5 bases at V and 5 bases at J, with 13 bases between. The CDR3 extends over 13 amino acids.

V and J are TRBV11-2 and TRBJ1-2; TRBD1 agrees at 7 bases. Germline V gene sequence: CDR1 SGHAT, CDR2 FQNNGV. J was trimmed by 3 bases and V by 1 base; bases with no gene match: 17. The CDR3 consists of 19 residues. The CDR3 loop reads CASSLGLLTGVIRDYGYTF. The CDR3 bases are TGTGCCAGCAGCTTAGGGCTGTTAACAGGGGTCATACGTGACTATGGCTACACCTTC.